This passage covers 7 T cell receptor beta chains from one sample sequenced in a study of shared clonotypes between healthy human individuals. Method: immunoSEQ multiplex PCR; TCRdb's copy keeps in-frame clones and lacks some. This table holds 2,500,000 or so clones, 92% found once. Material: naive CD4+ T cells from PBMCs. The subset was: CD45RA+ positively selected. Receptors were obtained from a man aged 18 to 29 in good health. Some clones in this sample may be carry-over from other donors' samples.

The chain combines TRBV27 with TRBJ1-4; D not certain. CDR3 length: 11 amino acids. Germline CDR1 reads MNHEY; CDR2 reads SMNVEV (reference sequence). The germline V and J ends were trimmed by 4 bases and 10 bases, with 7 bases remaining between them. The CDR3 here is CASSSTRKLFF. DNA for the CDR3: TGTGCCAGCAGTTCCACCCGAAAACTGTTTTTT.

This clone was detected once. The rearrangement links TRBV28 to TRBJ2-3; 14 nucleotides match TRBD2. With V trimmed by 6 bases and J by 0 bases, 8 bases remained unmatched. The CDR3 runs to 18 residues. Germline lookup yields CDR1 MDHEN and CDR2 SYDVKM. The CDR3 region is CASRPTSGRAWSTDTQYF. As DNA, the CDR3 is TGTGCCAGCAGGCCGACTAGCGGGAGGGCTTGGAGCACAGATACGCAGTATTTT.

The V and J genes are TRBV7-9 and TRBJ2-7; 10 nucleotides agree with TRBD1. The length of the CDR3 is 14 residues. In germline, CDR1 is SEHNR, CDR2 FQNEAQ (reference sequence). V lost 5 bases, J lost 4 bases, and 5 bases stayed unmatched. DNA for the CDR3: TGTGCCAGCAGCCCGGGACAGGGGAAATACGAGCAGTACTTC. Translating it yields CASSPGQGKYEQYF. Based on the CDR3 plus reference TRBV7-9 and TRBJ2-7, the full variable domain is DTGVSQNPRHKITKRGQNVTFRCDPISEHNRLYWYRQTLGQGPEFLTYFQNEAQLEKSRLLSDRFSAERPKGSFSTLEIQRTEQGDSAMYLCASSPGQGKYEQYFGPGTRLTVT.

V and J are TRBV7-3 and TRBJ1-1, with 7 bases lining up with TRBD1. There are 14 residues in the CDR3. With V trimmed by 2 bases and J by 6 bases, 6 bases remained unmatched. Germline V lookup: CDR1 SGHTA, CDR2 FQGTGA. The CDR3 spells CASSLPGQRPEAFF. CDR3 DNA: TGTGCCAGCAGCTTACCGGGACAGCGCCCTGAAGCTTTCTTT.

This clone is a singleton in its sample. The chain has TRBV9 and TRBJ1-2, with no clear D. The CDR3 sequence is 15 residues long. Between the trimmed V and J ends, which lost 0 bases and 4 bases, there was a span of 13 bases. Germline CDR1 SGDLS, CDR2 YYNGEE. As DNA, the CDR3 is TGTGCCAGCAGCGTAGGTTCGTCGGAAATCTATGGCTACACCTTC. It yields the protein CASSVGSSEIYGYTF.

On this clone: This same CDR3 is encoded by further DNA sequences in the sample. The chain carries TRBV28 and TRBJ1-2; D perhaps matches TRBD1 (5 bases). CDR3 size: 14 residues. Germline values: CDR1 MDHEN, CDR2 SYDVKM. Trimming cost V 6 bases and J 5 bases, with 16 bases left between them. CDR3 protein: CASSPPPRGYGYTF. CDR3 coding DNA: TGTGCCAGCAGCCCGCCCCCCCGGGGGTATGGCTACACCTTC.

A remark on this clone: At the DNA level, this CDR3 is encoded by other sequences in the same sample as well. The CDR3: CASSLTGGPDTQYF. CDR3 nucleotides: TGCGCCAGCAGCTTAACAGGGGGCCCAGATACGCAGTATTTT. The genes are TRBV5-1 and TRBJ2-3, with 9 bases matching TRBD1. CDR1 is SGHRS and CDR2 is YFSETQ in the germline V gene. J lost 4 bases, V lost 2 bases, and 2 bases had no gene match. CDR3 size: 14 residues. Full variable domain (outside the CDR3, taken from reference TRBV5-1 and TRBJ2-3): KAGVTQTPRYLIKTRGQQVTLSCSPISGHRSVSWYQQTPGQGLQFLFEYFSETQRNKGNFPGRFSGRQFSNSRSEMNVSTLELGDSALYLCASSLTGGPDTQYFGPGTRLTVL.